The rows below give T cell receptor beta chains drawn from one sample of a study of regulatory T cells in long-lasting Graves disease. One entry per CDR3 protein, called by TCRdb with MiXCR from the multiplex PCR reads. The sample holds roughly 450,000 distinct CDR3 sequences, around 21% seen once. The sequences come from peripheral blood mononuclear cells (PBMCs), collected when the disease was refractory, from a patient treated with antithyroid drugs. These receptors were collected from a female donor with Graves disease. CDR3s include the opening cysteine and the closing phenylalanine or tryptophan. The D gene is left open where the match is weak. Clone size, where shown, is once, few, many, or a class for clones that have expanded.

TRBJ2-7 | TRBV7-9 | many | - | TGTGCCAGCAGCTTAGTAGGGGGGATCGACGAGCAGTACTTC | CASSLVGGIDEQYF
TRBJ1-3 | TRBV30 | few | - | TGTGCCTGGAGTGTATCGGGGCGCGGAAACACCATATATTTT | CAWSVSGRGNTIYF
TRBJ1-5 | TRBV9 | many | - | TGTGCCAGCAGCGTAGATGGAGATCAGCCCCAGCATTTT | CASSVDGDQPQHF
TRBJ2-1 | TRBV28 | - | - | TGTGCCAGCAGTTCCGCTAATCCCTTCTACAATGAGCAGTTCTTC | CASSSANPFYNEQFF
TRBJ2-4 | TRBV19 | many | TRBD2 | TGTGCCAGTTCAGCTAGCGGGATGAACATTCAGTACTTC | CASSASGMNIQYF
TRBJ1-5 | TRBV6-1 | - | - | TGTGCCAGCAGTGGAGCGAGGCCTTTCAATCAGCCCCAGCATTTT | CASSGARPFNQPQHF
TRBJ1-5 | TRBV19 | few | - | TGTGCCAGTCGCATAGCCCTTGGCAATCAGCCCCAGCATTTT | CASRIALGNQPQHF
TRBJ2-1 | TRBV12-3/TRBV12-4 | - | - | TGTGCCAGCAGTTTGGAATCGGGGCAGTTCTTC | CASSLESGQFF
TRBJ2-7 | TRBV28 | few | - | TGTGCCAGCAGTCCACCCGGGGGCATCGACGAGCAGTACTTC | CASSPPGGIDEQYF
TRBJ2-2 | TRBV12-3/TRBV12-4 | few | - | TGTGCCAGCAGTTTCGGAGGTCCTGCCGGGGAGCTGTTTTTT | CASSFGGPAGELFF
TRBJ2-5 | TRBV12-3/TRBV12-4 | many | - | TGTGCCAGCAGTTTATCCCGAAACCAAGAGACCCAGTACTTC | CASSLSRNQETQYF
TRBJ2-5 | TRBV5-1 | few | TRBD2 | TGCGCCAGCAGCTTGCCGGGACTAGCGGGAGAGGAGACCCAGTACTTC | CASSLPGLAGEETQYF
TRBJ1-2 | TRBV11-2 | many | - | TGTGCCAGCAGTCATAGCGACCTGAACTATGGCTACACCTTC | CASSHSDLNYGYTF
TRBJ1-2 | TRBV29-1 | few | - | TGCAGCGTTGATTCCGGGGGGACCTATGGCTACACCTTC | CSVDSGGTYGYTF
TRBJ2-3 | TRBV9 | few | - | TGTGCCAGCAGCGTAGCTGGGGACTTAAGGGGCGATACGCAGTATTTT | CASSVAGDLRGDTQYF
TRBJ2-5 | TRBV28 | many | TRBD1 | TGTGCCAGCAGTTCAAGGACAGGGGAAGAGACCCAGTACTTC | CASSSRTGEETQYF
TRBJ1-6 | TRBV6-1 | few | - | TGTGCCAGCAGTACGGAATCTAATTCACCCCTCCACTTT | CASSTESNSPLHF
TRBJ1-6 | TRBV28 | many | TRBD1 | TGTGCCAGCAGGACACCAAAGGGGGCGAAAAATTCACCCCTCCACTTT | CASRTPKGAKNSPLHF
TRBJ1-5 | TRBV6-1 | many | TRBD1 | TGTGCCAGCAGCCGTTCCCGGGACAGGGCCCCTGGCCCGCATCAGCCCCAGCATTTT | CASSRSRDRAPGPHQPQHF
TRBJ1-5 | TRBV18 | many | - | TGTGCCAGCTCACCAGGGTTAGGCAATCAGCCCCAGCATTTT | CASSPGLGNQPQHF
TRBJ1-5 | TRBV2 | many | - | TGTGCCAGCAGCGGAGGGGCTGGGGCCCAGCATTTT | CASSGGAGAQHF
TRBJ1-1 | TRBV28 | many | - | TGTGCCAGCAGTTCTACAGGGATCACTGAAGCTTTCTTT | CASSSTGITEAFF
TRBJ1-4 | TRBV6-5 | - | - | TGTGCCAGCAGTTATGCCCGACAGACAACTAATGAAAAACTGTTTTTT | CASSYARQTTNEKLFF
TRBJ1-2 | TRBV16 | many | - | TGTGCCAGCAGCCAATCATGGGGGAACTATGGCTACACCTTC | CASSQSWGNYGYTF
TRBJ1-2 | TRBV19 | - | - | TGTGCCAGTAGTTCCCGGCACAGGCTCAACTATGGCTACACCTTC | CASSSRHRLNYGYTF
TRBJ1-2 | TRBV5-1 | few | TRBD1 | TGCGCCAGCAGCTCCACCGGGACAGGGGGATTGGGGTACACCTTC | CASSSTGTGGLGYTF
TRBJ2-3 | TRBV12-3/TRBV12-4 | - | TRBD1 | TGTGCCAGCAGTTCACCCGACAGGGGAGCTACGCAGTATTTT | CASSSPDRGATQYF
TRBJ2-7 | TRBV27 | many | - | TGTGCCAGCAGTCCCCCTCGACAGGAGGTTACTGGAGAGCAGTACTTC | CASSPPRQEVTGEQYF
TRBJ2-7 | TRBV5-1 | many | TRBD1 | TGCGCCAGCAGCCTACGGACAGGGGCTCACGAGCAGTACTTC | CASSLRTGAHEQYF
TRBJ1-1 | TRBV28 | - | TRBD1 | TGTGCCAGCAGGGGACGACAGGGTAAGGGCACTGAAGCTTTCTTT | CASRGRQGKGTEAFF
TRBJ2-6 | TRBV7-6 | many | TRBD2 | TGTGCCAGCAGCTCAACTGCGGGAGGGCCTTCTGGGGCCAACGTCCTGACTTTC | CASSSTAGGPSGANVLTF
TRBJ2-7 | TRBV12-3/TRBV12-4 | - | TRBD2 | TGTGCCAGCAGGACTAGCGAAGCCTACGAGCAGTACTTC | CASRTSEAYEQYF
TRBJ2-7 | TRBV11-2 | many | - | TGTGCCAGCAGCTTACAGACACAGTACGAGCAGTACTTC | CASSLQTQYEQYF
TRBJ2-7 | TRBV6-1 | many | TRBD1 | TGTGCCAGCAGAGGGACAGCATCTTACGAGCAGTACTTC | CASRGTASYEQYF
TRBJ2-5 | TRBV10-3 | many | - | TGTGCCATCAGCGAGAGCAACGGGGTCGAGACCCAGTACTTC | CAISESNGVETQYF
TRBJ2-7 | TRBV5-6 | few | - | TGTGCCAGCAGCTCACGGTACGCGGAGCAGTACTTC | CASSSRYAEQYF
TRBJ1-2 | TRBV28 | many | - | TGTGCCATCGGTGGAACTTCCAACTATGGCTACACCTTC | CAIGGTSNYGYTF
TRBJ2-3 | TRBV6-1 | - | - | TGTGCCAGCAGCCCGCTAGCAGAAACGCAGTATTTT | CASSPLAETQYF
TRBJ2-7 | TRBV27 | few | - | TGTGCCAGCCGCGGCCGGGGCTGGTACGAGCAGTACTTC | CASRGRGWYEQYF
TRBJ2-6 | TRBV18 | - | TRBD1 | TGTGCCAGCTCACCGATGACAGGGGCCGCAATCTCTGGGGCCAACGTCCTGACTTTC | CASSPMTGAAISGANVLTF
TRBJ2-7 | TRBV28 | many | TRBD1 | TGTGCCAGCAGCTTGGACAGGGTCCCCTCCTACGAGCAGTACTTC | CASSLDRVPSYEQYF
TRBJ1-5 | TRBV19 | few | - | TGTACCAGTATGGTCATTGATAGCAATCAGCCCCAGCATTTT | CTSMVIDSNQPQHF
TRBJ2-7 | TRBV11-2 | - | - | TGTGCCAGCAGCTTAGACAGGGGTTACCACGAGCAGTACTTC | CASSLDRGYHEQYF
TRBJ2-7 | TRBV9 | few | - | TGTGCCAGCAGCCCAGGGGAGGGGACCTACGAGCAGTACTTC | CASSPGEGTYEQYF
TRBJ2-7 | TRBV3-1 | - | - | TGTGCCAGCAGCTGGAGAGAAGCCAGGAGCTCCTACGAGCAGTACTTC | CASSWREARSSYEQYF
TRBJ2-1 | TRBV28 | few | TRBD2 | TGTGCCAGCAGATTTCCCGGGACTAGCGGTAATGAGCAGTTCTTC | CASRFPGTSGNEQFF
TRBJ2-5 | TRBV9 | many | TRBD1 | TGTGCCAGCAGCGTAAGACAGGGAGTTCGGGAAGAGACCCAGTACTTC | CASSVRQGVREETQYF